This is a list of T cell receptor beta chains from one sample in a study of blood T cells in healthy people across ages. TCRdb re-called the 5' RACE reads with MiXCR, one entry per CDR3 protein. Of 1.5 million to 2 million distinct CDR3 sequences listed, about two fifths were seen once; the top ten hold roughly 23%. Source material: blood. These receptors came from a human donor in good health. Each CDR3 is given with its conserved first and last residue. The order of the fields is clone size, V gene, D gene, J gene, CDR3 protein, CDR3 DNA. D genes are given only for firm matches. The listing skips clone size in some rows; elsewhere it reads once, few, many or a size class.

>few|TRBV15|.|TRBJ1-2
CATSRDVSNYGYTF
TGTGCCACCAGCAGAGATGTCAGTAACTATGGCTACACCTTC
>few|TRBV10-3|TRBD2|TRBJ2-3
CAISESGLAGPGDTQYF
TGTGCCATCAGTGAGTCCGGACTAGCGGGGCCGGGCGATACGCAGTATTTT
>.|TRBV6-5|TRBD1|TRBJ2-7
CASSATGVFYEQYF
TGTGCCAGCAGTGCGACAGGGGTTTTCTACGAGCAGTACTTC
>.|TRBV25-1|.|TRBJ1-2
CASSELGIKGVDGYTF
TGTGCCAGCAGTGAACTAGGGATCAAGGGGGTTGATGGCTACACCTTC
>.|TRBV12-3/TRBV12-4|TRBD1|TRBJ2-3
CASRKGARTDTQYF
TGTGCCAGCAGAAAGGGGGCTAGAACAGATACGCAGTATTTT
>.|TRBV7-3|TRBD2|TRBJ2-7
CASSLSASGGAWTTYEQYF
TGTGCCAGCAGCTTATCGGCTAGCGGGGGGGCCTGGACGACCTACGAGCAGTACTTC
>.|TRBV7-2|.|TRBJ1-1
CASRGLRNTEAFF
TGTGCCAGCAGGGGGCTCCGGAACACTGAAGCTTTCTTT
>.|TRBV5-1|.|TRBJ2-5
CASSLWRGRYGETQYF
TGCGCCAGCAGCTTGTGGCGGGGTCGTTACGGAGAGACCCAGTACTTC
>many|TRBV29-1|TRBD1|TRBJ2-5
CSVSRTGDKTQYF
TGCAGCGTCAGTCGGACAGGGGACAAGACCCAGTACTTC
>few|TRBV12-3/TRBV12-4|.|TRBJ2-1
CASKEVSYNEQFF
TGTGCCAGCAAGGAGGTCTCCTACAATGAGCAGTTCTTC
>few|TRBV12-5|.|TRBJ1-2
CASGLGVGYGYTF
TGTGCTAGTGGTTTAGGGGTTGGCTATGGCTACACCTTC
>few|TRBV6-5|TRBD2|TRBJ2-7
CASSLGLAGGPTSYEQYF
TGTGCCAGCAGTTTGGGACTAGCGGGGGGTCCTACTTCTTACGAGCAGTACTTC
>few|TRBV5-1|TRBD2|TRBJ2-1
CASTTGTSGFNEQFF
TGCGCCAGCACCACCGGGACTAGCGGTTTCAATGAGCAGTTCTTC
>few|TRBV7-2|TRBD2|TRBJ2-7
CASSPAGLAGEQYF
TGTGCCAGCAGCCCGGCCGGACTAGCGGGGGAGCAGTACTTC
>few|TRBV30|.|TRBJ2-3
CAWSLGGDTQYF
TGTGCCTGGAGTTTGGGTGGGGATACGCAGTATTTT
>.|TRBV5-1|TRBD1|TRBJ2-1
CASSLVPGTAYNEQFF
TGCGCCAGCAGCTTGGTCCCCGGGACAGCTTACAATGAGCAGTTCTTC
>few|TRBV29-1|.|TRBJ2-7
CSVSVGGHEQYF
TGCAGCGTCTCGGTTGGGGGGCACGAGCAGTACTTC
>.|TRBV11-2|.|TRBJ1-2
CASSLARDSGYTF
TGTGCCAGCAGCTTAGCGCGGGATTCGGGCTACACCTTC
>few|TRBV20-1|.|TRBJ2-6
CSALGRGSGANVLTF
TGCAGTGCGCTCGGCAGGGGCTCTGGGGCCAACGTCCTGACTTTC
>.|TRBV6-5|TRBD1|TRBJ2-5
CASSYFGTGGETQYF
TGTGCCAGCAGTTACTTTGGGACAGGGGGAGAGACCCAGTACTTC
>.|TRBV15|TRBD1|TRBJ2-4
CATSRGQGGYIQYF
TGTGCCACCAGCAGAGGACAGGGGGGATACATTCAGTACTTC
>.|TRBV12-3/TRBV12-4|.|TRBJ2-5
CASSLGVRGSQYF
TGTGCCAGCAGTCTAGGGGTTCGAGGGTCCCAGTACTTC
>few|TRBV6-2/TRBV6-3|.|TRBJ1-5
CATKEGGSNQPQHF
TGTGCCACCAAGGAGGGGGGCAGCAATCAGCCCCAGCATTTT
>.|TRBV20-1|TRBD1|TRBJ2-3
CSALGQGYYTDTQYF
TGCAGTGCTCTTGGACAGGGTTATTACACAGATACGCAGTATTTT
>.|TRBV29-1|TRBD1|TRBJ2-7
CSAGETKRNRGYEQYF
TGCAGCGCCGGAGAGACAAAGAGGAACAGGGGGTACGAGCAGTACTTC
>.|TRBV6-2/TRBV6-3|.|TRBJ2-5
CASSHDYQETQYF
TGTGCCAGCAGCCACGACTACCAAGAGACCCAGTACTTC
>.|TRBV2|.|TRBJ2-3
CARGGKDTQYF
TGTGCCAGGGGGGGTAAAGATACGCAGTATTTT
>.|TRBV20-1|.|TRBJ2-1
CSAADSADYNEQFF
TGCAGTGCGGCTGATAGTGCCGACTACAATGAGCAGTTCTTC
>.|TRBV20-1|TRBD2|TRBJ2-5
CSARPPGRSGETQYF
TGCAGTGCTAGACCCCCCGGGAGGTCGGGGGAGACCCAGTACTTC
>.|TRBV5-6|TRBD2|TRBJ2-5
CASSTGTSGGLQETQYF
TGTGCCAGCAGCACCGGGACTAGCGGGGGCCTACAAGAGACCCAGTACTTC
>few|TRBV7-2|.|TRBJ2-7
CASSLRRGSTYEQYF
TGTGCCAGCAGCCTTCGAAGGGGATCCACCTACGAGCAGTACTTC
>few|TRBV7-9|TRBD1|TRBJ2-7
CASSWTGQSYEQYF
TGTGCCAGCAGCTGGACGGGACAGAGCTACGAGCAGTACTTC
>few|TRBV7-2|TRBD1|TRBJ2-5
CASSSQGVLETQYF
TGTGCCAGCAGCTCACAGGGGGTGCTGGAGACCCAGTACTTC
>.|TRBV11-3|.|TRBJ2-1
CASSTGPPGAFNEQFF
TGTGCCAGCAGCACCGGACCACCTGGTGCCTTCAATGAGCAGTTCTTC
>.|TRBV29-1|.|TRBJ2-3
CSVHGPVDTPYF
TGCAGCGTTCACGGGCCAGTGGATACGCCGTATTTT
>.|TRBV7-8|.|TRBJ2-2
CASSLDGRANGELFF
TGTGCCAGCAGCTTAGACGGCAGGGCTAACGGGGAGCTGTTTTTT
>.|TRBV20-1|.|TRBJ1-1
CSARDEGSTEAFF
TGCAGTGCTAGAGATGAGGGGTCCACTGAAGCTTTCTTT
>few|TRBV20-1|.|TRBJ2-1
CSARVRGTTNEQFF
TGCAGTGCTAGAGTAAGGGGGACCACCAATGAGCAGTTCTTC
>few|TRBV7-9|.|TRBJ1-6
CASSCGLLDSPLHF
TGTGCCAGCAGCTGCGGACTGTTGGATTCACCCCTCCACTTT
>many|TRBV12-3/TRBV12-4|.|TRBJ2-1
CASSLNEQFF
TGTGCCAGCAGTTTGAATGAGCAGTTCTTC
>few|TRBV7-2|TRBD2|TRBJ2-1
CASSSGLAGGYPSSYNEQFF
TGTGCCAGCAGCTCAGGACTAGCGGGGGGGTACCCTAGCTCCTACAATGAGCAGTTCTTC
>few|TRBV7-6|TRBD2|TRBJ2-1
CASSLGRGDYNEQFF
TGTGCCAGCAGCTTAGGGCGGGGGGATTACAATGAGCAGTTCTTC
>few|TRBV20-1|.|TRBJ2-3
CSATGHFSTDTQYF
TGCAGCGCTACGGGACACTTTAGCACAGATACGCAGTATTTT
>few|TRBV29-1|.|TRBJ2-5
CSVGFAAQETQYF
TGCAGCGTTGGATTCGCGGCCCAAGAGACCCAGTACTTC
>.|TRBV2|TRBD1|TRBJ1-2
CASFDRTGAGGYTF
TGTGCCAGCTTTGATCGGACAGGAGCGGGTGGCTACACCTTC
>once|TRBV4-3|.|TRBJ2-5
CASSQELYETQYF
TGCGCCAGCAGCCAAGAGCTTTACGAGACCCAGTACTTC
>.|TRBV5-1|TRBD1|TRBJ1-1
CASSLEVQGATPNTEAFF
TGCGCCAGCAGCTTGGAGGTACAGGGGGCAACGCCCAACACTGAAGCTTTCTTT
>.|TRBV27|.|TRBJ1-1
CASHPTRVLSTEAFF
TGTGCCAGCCACCCCACCAGGGTTCTCTCTACTGAAGCTTTCTTT
>.|TRBV20-1|TRBD1|TRBJ1-5
CSARGQALNQPQHF
TGCAGTGCTAGGGGACAGGCGCTCAATCAGCCCCAGCATTTT
>few|TRBV27|.|TRBJ2-7
CASSRLVGYEQYF
TGTGCCAGCAGCCGTCTCGTGGGTTACGAGCAGTACTTC